This T cell receptor (beta chain) is from a study of tumor-infiltrating lymphocytes in localized non-small cell lung cancer. The CDR3 has 12 amino acids. Germline V CDR1 and CDR2: MGHDK, SYGVNS. Trimming cost V 4 bases and J 8 bases, with 10 bases left between them. This table comes from immunoSEQ multiplex PCR, and its TCRdb copy is limited to in-frame clones, with some not included. The data contain some 7,100 clones, just under 65% of them singletons. A few counts support this clone. The chain is built from TRBV25-1 and TRBJ2-3; no reliable D call. The sequencing sample was made of uninvolved lung tissue not adjacent to the tumor. This TCR came from a human donor with non-small cell lung cancer. The CDR3 reads CASSAQGITQYF. In nucleotides, the CDR3 is TGTGCCAGCAGTGCCCAAGGGATTACGCAGTATTTT. The variable domain in full, completed from reference TRBV25-1 and TRBJ2-3, reads EADIYQTPRYLVIGTGKKITLECSQTMGHDKMYWYQQDPGMELHLIHYSYGVNSTEKGDLSSESTVSRIRTEHFPLTLESARPSHTSQYLCASSAQGITQYFGPGTRLTVL.